The 4 T cell receptor beta chains below were found in one sample sequenced in a study of blood T cell repertoires in COVID-19. Data came from immunoSEQ multiplex PCR; TCRdb stores just in-frame clones and leaves some out. The table lists about 130,000 clones, around 83% of them singletons. The source material was PBMCs or T cells enriched from blood (not recorded which). Receptor source: a man aged 50-59 years who had recovered from COVID-19.

The chain uses TRBV5-1 and TRBJ2-1, with no clear D. From germline, CDR1 is SGHRS and CDR2 YFSETQ. This CDR3 spans 14 amino acids. V was trimmed by 4 bases and J by 8 bases, leaving 16 bases between them. CDR3 residues: CASSPLRGFDEQFF. Here the CDR3 DNA reads TGCGCCAGCAGCCCACTGAGAGGATTCGATGAGCAGTTCTTC. The full variable domain, rest sourced from reference TRBV5-1 and TRBJ2-1, is KAGVTQTPRYLIKTRGQQVTLSCSPISGHRSVSWYQQTPGQGLQFLFEYFSETQRNKGNFPGRFSGRQFSNSRSEMNVSTLELGDSALYLCASSPLRGFDEQFFGPGTRLTVL.

The chain has TRBV4-3 and TRBJ2-5; D call uncertain. The CDR3 length is 15 residues. CDR1 is LGHNA, CDR2 YSLEER, per germline. Trimming pared 0 bases from V and 5 bases from J, leaving 13 bases between. CDR3 in DNA: TGCGCCAGCAGCCAAGATCCGTACAGAGTCGAGACCCAGTACTTC. Translating it yields CASSQDPYRVETQYF.

The chain recombines TRBV3-1 (or the pseudogene TRBV3-2) with TRBJ1-6; TRBD1 aligns across 7 bases. This CDR3 is 17 amino acids long. With V trimmed by 1 base and J by 5 bases, 8 bases remained unmatched. The V gene's germline CDR1 is LGHDT and CDR2 YNNKEL (reference sequence). The CDR3 sequence is CASSQGQGFVDNSPLHF. CDR3 DNA: TGTGCCAGCAGCCAAGGACAGGGTTTCGTGGATAATTCACCCCTCCACTTT.

The chain is built from TRBV4-3 and TRBJ1-2; D is ambiguous. CDR1 and CDR2 (germline): LGHNA, YSLEER. V lost 2 bases and J 1 base, leaving 14 bases between the germline ends. The CDR3 has 16 residues. The CDR3 bases are TGCGCCAGCAGCCAACCTGGGAAGGGAGGTAACTATGGCTACACCTTC. Protein sequence: CASSQPGKGGNYGYTF.